The present T cell receptor (beta chain) was sequenced within a study of blood T cell repertoires in COVID-19. Study at large: The samples span acute and convalescent COVID-19 from the United States, Italy and Spain.

Authors' data handling: Amplification from reference gene primers served as the basis for estimated nucleated cell counts. Assay: immunoSEQ multiplex PCR; the TCRdb copy retains only in-frame clones and omits some. V, J and clone size are those of that table, while D and trimming were read from the DNA. The sample lists some 270,000 clones, roughly 89% occurring once. This CDR3 has 12 amino acids. Germline lookup yields CDR1 SGHNT and CDR2 YYREEE (reference sequence). About this clone itself: Mismatch with germline at one junction end may stem from a read error.

V is TRBV5-4 and J is TRBJ1-2; D uncertain. This TCR was sampled from a woman in her thirties or forties who had recovered from COVID-19. Input material: peripheral blood. The CDR3 loop is CASSLVGGRLVF. The DNA of the CDR3 is TGTGCCAGCAGCTTGGTGGGTGGGAGACTGGTCTTC. Full variable domain (remainder filled in from reference TRBV5-4 and TRBJ1-2): ETGVTQSPTHLIKTRGQQVTLRCSSQSGHNTVSWYQQALGQGPQFIFQYYREEENGRGNFPPRFSGLQFPNYSSELNVNALELDDSALYLCASSLVGGRLVFGSGTRLTVV.